These 10 T cell receptor beta chains were sequenced from one sample in a study of CD8 T cells in ankylosing spondylitis. MiXCR, run by TCRdb on the 5' RACE reads, gives a single entry per CDR3 protein. The sample contains roughly 42,000 distinct CDR3 sequences, less than 3.5% of which appear only once. Sequencing was performed on blood, either unsorted or a sorted T cell fraction (not recorded which). The source of these receptors is a male donor with ankylosing spondylitis or in good health (not recorded which).

Many counts were recorded for this clonotype. The chain combines TRBV9 with TRBJ2-3; D is uncertain. The CDR3 is made up of 12 amino acids. Deletions cut 4 bases from V and 2 bases from J, with 5 bases between. Germline lookup yields CDR1 SGDLS and CDR2 YYNGEE. CDR3: CASSLNTDTQYF. CDR3 sequence (DNA): TGTGCCAGCAGCCTAAACACAGATACGCAGTATTTT.

This clonotype appeared many times. This chain connects TRBV9 to TRBJ2-2; the match to TRBD2 covers 13 bases. The CDR3 runs 18 residues. The trim removed 4 bases at V and 2 bases at J, leaving 8 bases unmatched. Looked up from germline, CDR1 is SGDLS and CDR2 is YYNGEE. CDR3 residues: CASSPGLAGPANTGELFF. CDR3 DNA: TGTGCCAGCAGCCCGGGACTAGCGGGGCCTGCTAACACCGGGGAGCTGTTTTTT.

The sample holds many counts of this clonotype. The chain joins TRBV9 to TRBJ2-2; maybe TRBD1 (6 bases). The CDR3 is 14 residues long. Trimming removed 4 bases from V and 6 bases from J, with 13 bases in between. CDR1 is SGDLS and CDR2 is YYNGEE in the germline V gene. The CDR3 DNA follows: TGTGCCAGCAGCCTTCAGGGGCAGGCCGGGGAGCTGTTTTTT. This encodes CASSLQGQAGELFF.

In this sample, this clonotype turned up many times. The genes are TRBV9 and TRBJ2-7, with no clear D. The CDR3 has 14 amino acids. Germline CDR1 is SGDLS and CDR2 is YYNGEE. V shed 2 bases and J shed 1 base, with 10 bases lying between them. The CDR3: CASSVATPSYEQYF. CDR3 nucleotides: TGTGCCAGCAGCGTGGCGACTCCTTCCTACGAGCAGTACTTC. The whole variable domain, remainder taken from reference TRBV9 and TRBJ2-7, is DSGVTQTPKHLITATGQRVTLRCSPRSGDLSVYWYQQSLDQGLQFLIQYYNGEERAKGNILERFSAQQFPDLHSELNLSSLELGDSALYFCASSVATPSYEQYFGPGTRLTVT.

This clonotype was counted at least ten times. The J gene is TRBJ2-1, the V gene TRBV9; the D gene is possibly TRBD2 (5 bases). Trimming left V 4 bases short and J 3 bases short, with 17 bases between. This CDR3 comprises 16 residues. The germline V gene encodes CDR1 SGDLS and CDR2 YYNGEE. CDR3 sequence (DNA): TGTGCCAGCAGCCCCGAAGAAGGGAGCATCTACAATGAGCAGTTCTTC. Protein sequence: CASSPEEGSIYNEQFF.

This clonotype appeared many times. The chain carries TRBV9 and TRBJ2-1; D gene ambiguous. Germline values: CDR1 SGDLS, CDR2 YYNGEE. This CDR3 spans 16 amino acids. The V and J ends lost 6 bases and 0 bases respectively, with 16 bases between them. The CDR3 region is CASTRLPQSSYNEQFF. DNA for the CDR3: TGTGCCAGCACCAGACTCCCCCAGAGCTCCTACAATGAGCAGTTCTTC.

Ten or more counts support this clonotype. The V gene is TRBV9, the J gene TRBJ2-2; D remains unclear. Trimming left V 0 bases short and J 7 bases short, with 1 base between. This CDR3 comprises 11 residues. Germline V CDR1 and CDR2: SGDLS, YYNGEE. CDR3 sequence: CASSVVGELFF. CDR3 nucleotide sequence: TGTGCCAGCAGCGTAGTCGGGGAGCTGTTTTTT.

Worth noting for this clonotype: One junction end disagrees with the germline gene, perhaps due to a read error. The rearrangement joins TRBV9 to TRBJ2-1; 15 nucleotides match TRBD2. There are 16 residues in the CDR3. Looked up from germline, CDR1 is SGDLS and CDR2 is YYNGEE. CDR3 region: CASSVGLAGGQGEQIF. As DNA, the CDR3 is TGTGCCAGCAGCGTGGGACTAGCGGGAGGTCAGGGTGAGCAGATCTTC.

In this sample, this clonotype turned up many times. This chain uses TRBV9 with TRBJ1-2; no clear D gene. V lost 0 bases and J 2 bases, leaving 5 bases between the germline ends. Per germline, CDR1 SGDLS and CDR2 YYNGEE. The CDR3 sequence is 13 residues long. The CDR3 spells CASSVARNYGYTF. CDR3 in DNA: TGTGCCAGCAGCGTAGCCAGAAACTATGGCTACACCTTC.

The table lists this clonotype with many counts. The rearrangement uses TRBV9 and TRBJ2-1, with 8 bases fitting TRBD2. Trimming cost V 0 bases and J 10 bases; bases outside gene matches: 12. CDR1 and CDR2 from the germline V gene are SGDLS and YYNGEE. This CDR3 region has 16 residues. The CDR3 coding sequence is TGTGCCAGCAGCGTAGATCCAGCGGGAGTGTCCGGCGAGCAGTTCTTC. Translating gives CASSVDPAGVSGEQFF.